Listed below are T cell receptor beta chains from one sample, sequenced in a study of PD-1 blockade in classical Hodgkin lymphoma. Produced via immunoSEQ multiplex PCR; TCRdb's table is partial and in-frame only. The sample records about 39,000 clones, 88% being singletons. The sample was peripheral blood mononuclear cells (PBMCs), taken at baseline. The receptors were gathered from a human donor with classical Hodgkin lymphoma. CDR3s include the opening cysteine and the closing phenylalanine or tryptophan. A D gene is named only where the DNA matches it firmly. Rows give clone size only sometimes, using once, few, many, or a class for an expanded clone.

abundance,v_gene,d_gene,j_gene,CDR3nt,CDR3aa
NA,TRBV7-8,NA,TRBJ1-1,TGTGCCAGCAGCTTAGAAGCCAGGACAGTTCTTTTGGGGAACACTGAAGCTTTCTTT,CASSLEARTVLLGNTEAFF
NA,TRBV4-3,NA,TRBJ1-1,TGCGCCAGCAGCCGGGCTCTCAACACTGAAGCTTTCTTT,CASSRALNTEAFF
NA,TRBV28,NA,TRBJ2-7,TGTGCCAGCAGTTTATTCTTACAGGACAGCATCCTACGGAAGCAGTACTTC,CASSLFLQDSILRKQYF
NA,TRBV29-1,NA,TRBJ1-4,TGCAGCGTTGTTGGGGGGGGAAGCGAAAAACTGTTTTTT,CSVVGGGSEKLFF
NA,TRBV5-1,TRBD1,TRBJ1-3,TGCGCCAGCAGCTTGGGACAGGGGGGAAACACCATATATTTT,CASSLGQGGNTIYF
once,TRBV27,NA,TRBJ1-2,TGTGCCAGCAGCCGACAAGGGGACTATGGCTACACCTTC,CASSRQGDYGYTF
NA,TRBV9,NA,TRBJ1-1,TGTGCCAGCAGCTCCGGGGCGGGGATGAACACTGAAGCTTTCTTT,CASSSGAGMNTEAFF
NA,TRBV10-3,NA,TRBJ2-7,TGTGCCATCAGCGGCGGGGAGAGCTCCTACGAGCAGTACTTC,CAISGGESSYEQYF
NA,TRBV28,NA,TRBJ1-5,TGTGCCAGCACCCCCGGGGTAGGATGGCAGCCCCAGCATTTT,CASTPGVGWQPQHF
NA,TRBV28,NA,TRBJ1-1,TGTGCCAGCAGTTTACTGTACACTGAAGCTTTCTTT,CASSLLYTEAFF
NA,TRBV7-9,NA,TRBJ2-7,TGTGCCAGCAGCCCCCCTGACAGGGCGGGGTACGAGCAGTACTTC,CASSPPDRAGYEQYF
NA,TRBV14,TRBD2,TRBJ2-1,TGTGCCAGCAGCCGGGGCGGGGGTAGTCCCAATGAGCAGTTCTTC,CASSRGGGSPNEQFF
NA,TRBV5-1,TRBD2,TRBJ2-5,TGCGCCAGCAGCTTGAACCTAGCGGGGGGGTTGGAGACCCAGTACTTC,CASSLNLAGGLETQYF
NA,TRBV28,TRBD2,TRBJ2-5,TGTGCCAGCAGTTTGTCTAGCGGGGGGGCGTCTCAAGAGACCCAGTACTTC,CASSLSSGGASQETQYF
NA,TRBV4-3,NA,TRBJ2-3,TGCGCCAGCAGCCAAACCCCTGTCACAGATACGCAGTATTTT,CASSQTPVTDTQYF
NA,TRBV5-8,TRBD1,TRBJ1-1,TGTGCCAGCAGCTTGGGACCGGGACAGATGAACACTGAAGCTTTCTTT,CASSLGPGQMNTEAFF
once,TRBV19,TRBD1,TRBJ2-7,TGTGCCAGTAGTACACCGGGACAGGGGATCGAGCAGTACTTC,CASSTPGQGIEQYF
NA,TRBV29-1,NA,TRBJ2-1,TGCAGCGTCGCAGGGGCCTCCTACAATGAGCAGTTCTTC,CSVAGASYNEQFF
NA,TRBV6-1,TRBD1,TRBJ1-2,TGTGCCAGCACAGAGACAGGGCGTGGTGGCTACACCTTC,CASTETGRGGYTF